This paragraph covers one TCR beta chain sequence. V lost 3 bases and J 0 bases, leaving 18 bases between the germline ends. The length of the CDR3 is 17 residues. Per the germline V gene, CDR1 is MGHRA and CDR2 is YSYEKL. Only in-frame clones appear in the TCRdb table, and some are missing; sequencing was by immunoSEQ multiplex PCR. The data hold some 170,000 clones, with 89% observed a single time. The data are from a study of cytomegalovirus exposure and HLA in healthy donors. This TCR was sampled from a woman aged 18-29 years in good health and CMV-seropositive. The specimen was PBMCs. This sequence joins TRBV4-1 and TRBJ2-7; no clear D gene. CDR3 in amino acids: CASSHPTGRGSSYEQYF. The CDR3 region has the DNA TGCGCCAGCAGCCATCCCACTGGCCGAGGAAGCTCCTACGAGCAGTACTTC.